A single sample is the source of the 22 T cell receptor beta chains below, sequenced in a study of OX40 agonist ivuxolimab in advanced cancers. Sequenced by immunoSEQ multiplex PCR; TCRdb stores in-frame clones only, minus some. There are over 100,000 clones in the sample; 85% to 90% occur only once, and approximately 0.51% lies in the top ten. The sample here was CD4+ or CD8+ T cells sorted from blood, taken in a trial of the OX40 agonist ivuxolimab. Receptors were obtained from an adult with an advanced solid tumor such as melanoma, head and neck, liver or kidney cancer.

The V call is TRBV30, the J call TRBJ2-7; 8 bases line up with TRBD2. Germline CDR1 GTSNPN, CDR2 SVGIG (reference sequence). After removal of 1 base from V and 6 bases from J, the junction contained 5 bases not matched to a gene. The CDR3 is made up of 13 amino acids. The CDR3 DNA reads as TGTGCCTGGAGTGCCCACGGGGGGGTCGAGCAGTACTTC. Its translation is CAWSAHGGVEQYF.

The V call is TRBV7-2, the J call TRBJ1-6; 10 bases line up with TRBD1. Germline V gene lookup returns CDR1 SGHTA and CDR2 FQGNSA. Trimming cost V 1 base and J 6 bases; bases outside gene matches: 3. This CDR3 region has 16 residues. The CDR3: CASSLGGTGVNSPLHF. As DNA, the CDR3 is TGTGCCAGCAGCTTAGGGGGGACAGGGGTTAATTCACCCCTCCACTTT.

The CDR3 coding sequence is TGTGCCAGCAGCTTAGAATCGGGGCCCAGCACCGGGGAGCTGTTTTTT. Amino acid sequence: CASSLESGPSTGELFF. This rearrangement joins TRBV7-2 to TRBJ2-2; the D gene could be TRBD1 or TRBD2 (5 bases each). V lost 1 base to trimming and J lost 4 bases, with 13 bases between them. CDR3 length: 16 amino acids. CDR1 is SGHTA and CDR2 is FQGNSA in the germline V gene.

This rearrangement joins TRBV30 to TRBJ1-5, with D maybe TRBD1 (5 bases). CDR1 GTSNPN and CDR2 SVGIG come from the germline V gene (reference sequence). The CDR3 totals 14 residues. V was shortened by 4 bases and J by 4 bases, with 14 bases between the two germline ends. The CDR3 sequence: CAWKLGGWNQPQHF. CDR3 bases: TGTGCCTGGAAGCTGGGGGGGTGGAATCAGCCCCAGCATTTT.

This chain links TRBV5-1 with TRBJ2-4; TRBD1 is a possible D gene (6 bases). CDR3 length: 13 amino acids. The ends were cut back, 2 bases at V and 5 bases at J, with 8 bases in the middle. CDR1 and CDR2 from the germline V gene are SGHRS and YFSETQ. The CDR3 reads CASSFEGENIQYF. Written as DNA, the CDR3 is TGCGCCAGCAGCTTTGAGGGGGAAAACATTCAGTACTTC.

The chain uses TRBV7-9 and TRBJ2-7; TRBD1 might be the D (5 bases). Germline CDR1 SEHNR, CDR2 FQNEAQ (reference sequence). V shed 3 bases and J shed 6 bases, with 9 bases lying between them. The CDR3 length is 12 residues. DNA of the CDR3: TGTGCCAGCAGCTTTTGGCAGGGCGAGCAGTACTTC. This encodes CASSFWQGEQYF.

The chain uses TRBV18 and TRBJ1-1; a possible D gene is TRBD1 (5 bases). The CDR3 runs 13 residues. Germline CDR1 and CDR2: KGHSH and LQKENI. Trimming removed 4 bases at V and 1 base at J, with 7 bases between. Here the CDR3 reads CASSQGQNTEAFF. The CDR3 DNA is TGTGCCAGCTCACAAGGACAGAACACTGAAGCTTTCTTT.

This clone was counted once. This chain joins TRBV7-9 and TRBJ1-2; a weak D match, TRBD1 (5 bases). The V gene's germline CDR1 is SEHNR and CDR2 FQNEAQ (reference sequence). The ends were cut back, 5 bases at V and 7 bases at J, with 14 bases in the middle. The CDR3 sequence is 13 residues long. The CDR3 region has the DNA TGTGCCAGCAGCCCCGATCCAGGGTTTGGCTACACCTTC. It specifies CASSPDPGFGYTF.

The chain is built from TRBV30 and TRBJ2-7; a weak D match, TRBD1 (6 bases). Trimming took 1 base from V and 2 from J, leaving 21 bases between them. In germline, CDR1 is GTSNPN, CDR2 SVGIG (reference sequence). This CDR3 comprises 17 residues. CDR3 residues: CAWSAAHSYRVTYEQYF. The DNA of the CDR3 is TGTGCCTGGAGTGCCGCCCACAGCTACAGGGTAACCTACGAGCAGTACTTC.

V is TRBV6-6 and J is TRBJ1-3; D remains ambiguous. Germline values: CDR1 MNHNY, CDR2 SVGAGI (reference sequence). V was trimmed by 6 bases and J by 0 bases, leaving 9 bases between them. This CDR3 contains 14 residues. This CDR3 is CASRPQASGNTIYF. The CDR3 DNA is TGTGCCAGCAGGCCCCAAGCCTCTGGAAACACCATATATTTT.

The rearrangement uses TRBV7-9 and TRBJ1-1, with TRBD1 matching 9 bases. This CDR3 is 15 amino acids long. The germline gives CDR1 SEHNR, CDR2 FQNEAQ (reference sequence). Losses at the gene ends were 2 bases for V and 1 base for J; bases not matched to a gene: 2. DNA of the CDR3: TGTGCCAGCAGCTTAATGGGACAGGGGAACACTGAAGCTTTCTTT. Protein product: CASSLMGQGNTEAFF.

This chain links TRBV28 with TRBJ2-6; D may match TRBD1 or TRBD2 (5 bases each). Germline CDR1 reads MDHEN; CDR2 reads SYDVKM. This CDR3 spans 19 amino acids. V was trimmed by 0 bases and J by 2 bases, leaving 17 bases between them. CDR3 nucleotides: TGTGCCAGCAGTTTATGGAGGGCGAAGACCAGGGCTGGGGCCAACGTCCTGACTTTC. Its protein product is CASSLWRAKTRAGANVLTF.

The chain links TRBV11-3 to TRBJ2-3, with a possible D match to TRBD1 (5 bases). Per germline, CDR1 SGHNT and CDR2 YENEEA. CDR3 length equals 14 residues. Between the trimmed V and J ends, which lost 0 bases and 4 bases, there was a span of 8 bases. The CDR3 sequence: CASSLDRAADTQYF. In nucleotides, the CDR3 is TGTGCCAGCAGCTTAGACAGGGCCGCAGATACGCAGTATTTT. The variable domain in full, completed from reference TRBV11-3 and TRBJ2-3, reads EAGVVQSPRYKIIEKKQPVAFWCNPISGHNTLYWYLQNLGQGPELLIRYENEEAVDDSQLPKDRFSAERLKGVDSTLKIQPAELGDSAVYLCASSLDRAADTQYFGPGTRLTVL.

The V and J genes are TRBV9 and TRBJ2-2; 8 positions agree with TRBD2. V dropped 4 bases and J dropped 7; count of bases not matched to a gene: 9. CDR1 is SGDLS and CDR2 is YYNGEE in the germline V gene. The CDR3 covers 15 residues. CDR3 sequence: CASSLGLALHGELFF. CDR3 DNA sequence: TGTGCCAGCAGCCTCGGACTAGCCCTACACGGGGAGCTGTTTTTT.

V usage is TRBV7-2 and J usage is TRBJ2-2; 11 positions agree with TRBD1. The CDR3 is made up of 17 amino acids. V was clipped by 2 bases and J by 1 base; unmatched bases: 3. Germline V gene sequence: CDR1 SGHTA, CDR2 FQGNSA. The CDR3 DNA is TGTGCCAGCAGCTTAAGGGGACAGGGGGGGAACACCGGGGAGCTGTTTTTT. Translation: CASSLRGQGGNTGELFF. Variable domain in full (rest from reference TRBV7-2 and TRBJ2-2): GAGVSQSPSNKVTEKGKDVELRCDPISGHTALYWYRQSLGQGLEFLIYFQGNSAPDKSGLPSDRFSAERTGGSVSTLTIQRTQQEDSAVYLCASSLRGQGGNTGELFFGEGSRLTVL.

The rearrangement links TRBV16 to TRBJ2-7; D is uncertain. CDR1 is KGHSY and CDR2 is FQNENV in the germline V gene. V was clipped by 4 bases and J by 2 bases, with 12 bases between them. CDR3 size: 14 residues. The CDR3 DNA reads TGTGCCAGCAGCCGTCCTAACCCTCCCTACGAGCAGTACTTC. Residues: CASSRPNPPYEQYF.

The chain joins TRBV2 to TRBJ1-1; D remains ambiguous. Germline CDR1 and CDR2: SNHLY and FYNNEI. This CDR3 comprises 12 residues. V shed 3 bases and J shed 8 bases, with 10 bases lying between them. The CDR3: CASSDDGPEAFF. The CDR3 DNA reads TGTGCCAGCAGTGACGACGGTCCCGAAGCTTTCTTT.

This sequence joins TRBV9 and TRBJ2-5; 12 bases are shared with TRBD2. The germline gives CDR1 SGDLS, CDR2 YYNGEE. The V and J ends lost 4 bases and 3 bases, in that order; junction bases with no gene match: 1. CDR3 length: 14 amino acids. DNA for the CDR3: TGTGCCAGCAGCCCTAGCGGGGGGGAAGAGACCCAGTACTTC. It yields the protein CASSPSGGEETQYF.

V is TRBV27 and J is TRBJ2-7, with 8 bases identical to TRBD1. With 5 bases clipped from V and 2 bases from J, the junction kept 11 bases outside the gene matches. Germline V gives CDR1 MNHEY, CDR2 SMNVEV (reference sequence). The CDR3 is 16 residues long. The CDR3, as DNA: TGTGCCAGCAGTGCCTACTGGGACAGGTCCGCCTACGAGCAGTACTTC. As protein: CASSAYWDRSAYEQYF.

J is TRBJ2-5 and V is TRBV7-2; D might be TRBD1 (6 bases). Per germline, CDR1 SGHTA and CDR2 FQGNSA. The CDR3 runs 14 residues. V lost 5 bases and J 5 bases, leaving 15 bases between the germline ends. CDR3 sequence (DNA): TGTGCCAGCAGCCTAGGGGGTGGATGGGAGACCCAGTACTTC. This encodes CASSLGGGWETQYF.

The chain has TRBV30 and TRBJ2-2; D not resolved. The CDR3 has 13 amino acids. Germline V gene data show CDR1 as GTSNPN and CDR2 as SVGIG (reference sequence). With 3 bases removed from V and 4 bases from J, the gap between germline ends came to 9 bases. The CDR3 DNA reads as TGTGCCTGGAGACCCCAAGGCACCGGGGAGCTGTTTTTT. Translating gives CAWRPQGTGELFF.

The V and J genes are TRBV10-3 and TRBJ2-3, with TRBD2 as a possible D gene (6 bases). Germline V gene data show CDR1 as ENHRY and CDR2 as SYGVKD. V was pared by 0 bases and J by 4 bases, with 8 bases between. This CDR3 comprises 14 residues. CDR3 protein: CAISESRGADTQYF. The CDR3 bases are TGTGCCATCAGTGAGTCGCGGGGCGCAGATACGCAGTATTTT.